The T cell receptor (beta chain) described here comes from a study of blood T cell repertoires in COVID-19. Study background: Sources were T cells, B-cell-depleted T cells, or PBMCs; the material itself was cDNA or gDNA.

Original analysis: The authors estimated nucleated cell counts from reference gene primer amplification. This table comes from immunoSEQ multiplex PCR, and its TCRdb copy is limited to in-frame clones, with some not included. The D gene and trimming were derived from the DNA, and the V and J assignments and clone size from that table. The sample lists some 140,000 clones; roughly 89% were seen once. After removal of 6 bases from V and 5 bases from J, the junction contained 14 bases not matched to a gene. CDR3 size: 16 residues. CDR1 and CDR2 from the germline V gene are MNHEY and SMNVEV (reference sequence). In the case of this clone: Additional DNA sequences in this sample encode the identical CDR3.

Input material: peripheral blood. The sequence came from a man aged 50 to 60 with acute or convalescent COVID-19. The chain couples TRBV27 to TRBJ2-7, with TRBD2 identical over 9 bases. Written as DNA, the CDR3 is TGTGCCAGCAGGTCCCTGGGCCCAGCGGGAGGAAACGAGCAGTACTTC. Its protein product is CASRSLGPAGGNEQYF.